This TCR beta chain emerged from a study of blood T cell repertoires in COVID-19. For the study at large: Sites across the United States, Italy and Spain contributed samples from acute and convalescent COVID-19.

The assay was immunoSEQ multiplex PCR, and TCRdb's table has in-frame clones only and misses some. The sample consists of over 250,000 clones, 70% to 80% of them appearing once. What was sequenced was peripheral blood. This sequence was found in an elderly woman with acute or convalescent COVID-19.

CDR3 sequence: CASSDPGQSGNTIYF. The CDR3 bases are TGTGCCAGCAGTGACCCGGGACAGTCTGGAAACACCATATATTTT. The rearrangement uses TRBV25-1 and TRBJ1-3; 7 positions agree with TRBD1. The CDR3 is 15 residues long. V dropped 3 bases and J dropped 1; count of bases not matched to a gene: 3. The V gene's germline CDR1 is MGHDK and CDR2 SYGVNS.